Each of the 9 T cell receptor beta chains below was sequenced from the same sample in a study of shared clonotypes between healthy human individuals. Only in-frame clones appear in the TCRdb table, and some are missing; sequencing was by immunoSEQ multiplex PCR. The table records about 480,000 clones, more than 65% of them present only once. The specimen was PBMCs. The source is a woman between 35 and 50 years old in good health. Some clones in this sample may be carry-over from other donors' samples.

V usage is TRBV5-1 and J usage is TRBJ2-1; no clear D gene. The CDR3 totals 13 residues. The V gene's germline CDR1 is SGHRS and CDR2 YFSETQ. Trimming pared 7 bases from V and 5 bases from J, leaving 13 bases between. CDR3 region: CASFIGSNNEQFF. The DNA for the CDR3 is TGCGCCAGCTTTATAGGGTCGAACAATGAGCAGTTCTTC. The full variable domain, in which reference TRBV5-1 and TRBJ2-1 provide the parts outside the CDR3, is KAGVTQTPRYLIKTRGQQVTLSCSPISGHRSVSWYQQTPGQGLQFLFEYFSETQRNKGNFPGRFSGRQFSNSRSEMNVSTLELGDSALYLCASFIGSNNEQFFGPGTRLTVL.

The gene calls are TRBV28 and TRBJ2-3; tentative D call: TRBD2 (6 bases). Trimming pared 11 bases from V and 0 bases from J, leaving 15 bases between. The germline gives CDR1 MDHEN, CDR2 SYDVKM. The CDR3 sequence is 14 residues long. The CDR3 sequence: CASHEGLSTDTQYF. Here the CDR3 DNA reads TGTGCCTCCCACGAGGGACTGAGCACAGATACGCAGTATTTT.

This clone was detected only a few times. The chain uses TRBV28 and TRBJ1-5; 12 bases fit TRBD1. The germline CDR1 and CDR2 sequences are MDHEN and SYDVKM. V lost 2 bases and J lost 7; bases outside the gene matches: 6. The CDR3 covers 16 residues. This CDR3 is CASSLGTGGLEQPQHF. The CDR3 DNA is TGTGCCAGCAGTTTAGGGACAGGGGGCTTGGAGCAGCCCCAGCATTTT.

The chain joins TRBV5-1 to TRBJ2-7; 9 bases align to TRBD2. Germline V lookup: CDR1 SGHRS, CDR2 YFSETQ. CDR3 length: 13 residues. The trim removed 7 bases at V and 6 bases at J, leaving 8 bases unmatched. CDR3 protein: CASRAGGFSEQYF. For the CDR3, the DNA is TGCGCCAGCCGGGCGGGAGGGTTCTCCGAGCAGTACTTC.

This chain joins TRBV28 and TRBJ2-5; TRBD1 matches 10 bases. V shed 2 bases, J shed 2 bases, and the junction held 11 bases outside the gene matches. CDR1 and CDR2 (germline): MDHEN, SYDVKM. CDR3 length: 18 amino acids. CDR3 sequence reads: CASSLPAGTGVGQETQYF. The CDR3 DNA sequence: TGTGCCAGCAGTTTACCCGCCGGGACAGGGGTAGGGCAAGAGACCCAGTACTTC.

This clone was observed once. The chain combines TRBV19 with TRBJ2-3; TRBD2 aligns across 11 bases. The trim removed 0 bases at V and 9 bases at J, leaving 5 bases unmatched. The V gene's germline CDR1 is LNHDA and CDR2 SQIVND (reference sequence). The CDR3 loop spans 15 amino acids. This CDR3 is CASSIEGLAGGTQYF. For the CDR3, the DNA is TGTGCCAGTAGTATAGAAGGGCTAGCGGGAGGCACGCAGTATTTT. Together with reference TRBV19 and TRBJ2-3, the CDR3 gives the full variable domain: DGGITQSPKYLFRKEGQNVTLSCEQNLNHDAMYWYRQDPGQGLRLIYYSQIVNDFQKGDIAEGYSVSREKKESFPLTVTSAQKNPTAFYLCASSIEGLAGGTQYFGPGTRLTVL.

The rearrangement joins TRBV7-7 to TRBJ2-1, with D uncertain. The V end lost 4 bases, the J end lost 3 bases, and 7 bases lay between the germline ends. This CDR3 spans 13 amino acids. Germline V gives CDR1 SSHAT, CDR2 FNYEAQ (reference sequence). This CDR3 reads CASSSDVYNEQFF. The DNA for the CDR3 is TGTGCCAGCAGCTCGGACGTCTACAATGAGCAGTTCTTC. Variable domain in full (rest from reference TRBV7-7 and TRBJ2-1): GAGVSQSPRYKVTKRGQDVTLRCDPISSHATLYWYQQALGQGPEFLTYFNYEAQPDKSGLPSDRFSAERPEGSISTLTIQRTEQRDSAMYRCASSSDVYNEQFFGPGTRLTVL.

The rearrangement uses TRBV9 and TRBJ2-2, with 11 bases aligning to TRBD2. The CDR3 spans 16 residues. Germline V gene sequence: CDR1 SGDLS, CDR2 YYNGEE. With 0 bases clipped from V and 4 bases from J, the junction kept 2 bases outside the gene matches. CDR3 in amino acids: CASSVVAGGLTGELFF. CDR3 nucleotide sequence: TGTGCCAGCAGCGTAGTAGCGGGAGGGCTCACCGGGGAGCTGTTTTTT.

This sequence joins TRBV15 and TRBJ2-1; the match to TRBD1 covers 8 bases. The CDR3 extends over 15 amino acids. The germline CDR1 and CDR2 sequences are LNHNV and YYDKDF (reference sequence). With V trimmed by 4 bases and J by 2 bases, 4 bases remained unmatched. The CDR3 sequence is CATSKAGGPYNEQFF. The CDR3, as DNA: TGTGCCACCAGCAAAGCAGGGGGCCCCTACAATGAGCAGTTCTTC. The full variable domain, rest sourced from reference TRBV15 and TRBJ2-1, is DAMVIQNPRYQVTQFGKPVTLSCSQTLNHNVMYWYQQKSSQAPKLLFHYYDKDFNNEADTPDNFQSRRPNTSFCFLDIRSPGLGDTAMYLCATSKAGGPYNEQFFGPGTRLTVL.